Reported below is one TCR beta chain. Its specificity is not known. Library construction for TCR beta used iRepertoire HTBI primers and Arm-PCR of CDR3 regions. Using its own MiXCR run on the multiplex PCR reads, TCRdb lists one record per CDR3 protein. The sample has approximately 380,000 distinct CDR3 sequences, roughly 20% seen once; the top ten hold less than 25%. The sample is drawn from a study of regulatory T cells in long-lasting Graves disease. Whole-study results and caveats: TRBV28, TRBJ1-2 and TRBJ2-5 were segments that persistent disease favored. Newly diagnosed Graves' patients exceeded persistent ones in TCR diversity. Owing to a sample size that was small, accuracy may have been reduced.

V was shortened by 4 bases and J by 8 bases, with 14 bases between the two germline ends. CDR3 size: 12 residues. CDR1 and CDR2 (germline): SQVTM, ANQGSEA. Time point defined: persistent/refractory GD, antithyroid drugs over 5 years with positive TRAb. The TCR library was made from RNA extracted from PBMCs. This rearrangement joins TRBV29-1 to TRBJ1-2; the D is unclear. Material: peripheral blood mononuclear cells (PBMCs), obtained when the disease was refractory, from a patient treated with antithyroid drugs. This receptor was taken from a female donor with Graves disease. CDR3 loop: CSVGPQRHGYTF. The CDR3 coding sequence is TGCAGCGTTGGGCCCCAACGGCACGGCTACACCTTC.